The clone carrying this TCR beta chain was seen at least ten times. No antigen is known for it. The DNA ends 3 residues before the CDR3 does, and the rest of the CDR3 is filled in from the germline J gene. The data belong to a study of T cell clonality in common variable immunodeficiency. Findings and limits, study-wide: Shared TCRbeta clones were fewer between CVID subjects than controls.

The data were produced by immunoSEQ multiplex PCR, yet TCRdb's version contains in-frame clones alone and is incomplete. The sample shows 25,000 to 35,000 clones, none of them appearing just once. Germline CDR1 is LNHDA and CDR2 is SQIVND (reference sequence). After removal of 0 bases from V and 0 bases from J, the junction contained 2 bases not matched to a gene. CDR3 size: 15 residues. The sequenced sample consisted of peripheral blood mononuclear cells. The genes are TRBV19 and TRBJ2-7; 7 positions agree with TRBD1. The receptor comes from a person between 18 and 75 years old in good health. The chain's CDR3 is CASSIDAGGSYEQYF. The part of the CDR3 DNA that was read is TGTGCCAGTAGTATAGATGCAGGGGGCTCCTACGAG.